This T cell receptor (beta chain) is from a study of blood T cell repertoires in COVID-19 (TCRdb year 2020). Study-wide context: Samples covering the acute and convalescent phases of COVID-19 were provided by collaborators in the United States, Italy and Spain. The material from the prospective study consisted of cDNA or gDNA derived from T cells, B-cell-depleted T cells, or PBMCs. The samples were drawn from two sources: the first 160 participants of the ongoing ImmuneRACE study, and 1,000 to 1,500 subjects contributed by 6 global collaborators. A freely available public database, intended as a resource for researchers studying the immune response to SARS-CoV-2, is where the repertoires were released. Where HLA class I and class II types were available, the types were taken from metadata supplied by the sample provider, not from assay-based typing. Nearly every sample came with metadata listing a de-identified subject ID, COVID-19 status, age in years and sex. The dataset comprised deeply sampled blood TCRbeta repertoires from subjects exposed to, actively infected with, or recovered from COVID-19.

With regard to this clone: Its specific antigen is unknown. No quality values exist for individual bases; no much larger clone is one base distant.

Study-wide findings and limitations: How much clinical and demographic metadata was included differed by source and by participant, and the metadata was provided uncurated.

In the prospective study, participants were roughly 18 to 89 years old, resided in 20 to 30 geographic areas of the United States, and were enrolled through a virtual design. In the prospective study, participants were assigned to cohorts based on the clinical history participants reported in a screening survey and a study questionnaire. Exposed participants had been in contact, within 2 weeks of entering the study, with a person who had a PCR-confirmed or clinician-diagnosed case of COVID-19. In the prospective study, whole blood, serum and a nasopharyngeal or oropharyngeal swab were collected from each participant by mobile phlebotomists. Participants in the prospective study had the option to provide additional blood draws and questionnaires over a roughly 2-month period. Before DNA extraction, blood samples from the prospective study were shipped at room temperature or frozen. TCRbeta CDR3 regions were amplified from genomic DNA by means of the immunoSEQ Assay, a bias-controlled multiplex PCR. In the paper's pipeline: The number of nucleated cells in each sample was estimated by amplification of reference gene primers within the assay. To quantify the absolute abundance of each unique TCRbeta CDR3 rearrangement, sequence reads were collapsed and filtered. Productive Simpson clonality was computed per sample as the square root of Simpson's diversity index over productive rearrangements. The source is immuneACCESS, and TCRdb retained only in-frame sequences with V and J called. Part of the clones is not carried over; for the studies checked, unresolved V genes explain less than half of this, and the remainder is unexplained. The V and J calls and the clone size are those of that table, but D and trimming were determined from the DNA. This sample lists 250,000 to 300,000 clones; approximately 89% were detected once. Together, the top ten hold under 3% of the sample.

The sequence derives from a woman in her forties or fifties who had been exposed to COVID-19. Material for sequencing was PBMCs or T cells enriched from blood (not recorded which).

The base sequence is TGTGCCAGCAGCTTAGATCCTTCACCGGGACTAGCGGCAAGTTTAGGGACCCAGTACTTC. This gives the protein CASSLDPSPGLAASLGTQYF. The chain joins TRBV11-2 to TRBJ2-5, and 11 bases in between align with TRBD2. Taken from cysteine to phenylalanine, the CDR3 has 20 residues. Of the read, only the CDR3 DNA is kept; its 60 bases are in frame from base 1. From a lookup of the germline V gene, CDR1 and CDR2 are SGHAT and FQNNGV. Trimming leaves V shorter by 0 bases and J shorter by 7 bases, with the junction holding 19 bases beyond the gene matches.